These 19 T cell receptor beta chains share one sample of origin, sequenced in a study of blood T cell repertoires in COVID-19. Profiling relied on immunoSEQ multiplex PCR, and the TCRdb table lists in-frame clones only, not all of them. The profile shows about 170,000 clones, 85% of them singletons. The sequencing sample was made of peripheral blood. The receptors here all came from a human donor with acute or convalescent COVID-19. The donor label of this sample is uncertain.

The chain uses TRBV19 and TRBJ2-5; no firm D call. With 4 bases removed from V and 2 bases from J, the gap between germline ends came to 8 bases. From germline, CDR1 is LNHDA and CDR2 SQIVND (reference sequence). The length of the CDR3 is 13 residues. Here the CDR3 DNA reads TGTGCCAGTAGTAGGGCACGACAAGAGACCCAGTACTTC. Protein product: CASSRARQETQYF.

This clone was recorded only once. The V and J genes are TRBV29-1 and TRBJ1-2; 11 bases line up with TRBD1. Germline CDR1 SQVTM, CDR2 ANQGSEA. The CDR3 runs 15 residues. With V trimmed by 4 bases and J by 9 bases, 13 bases remained unmatched. The CDR3 DNA is TGCAGCGTTGGAGGAGAAGGGACAGGGGGAAGAAGCTACACCTTC. Protein: CSVGGEGTGGRSYTF. Using reference TRBV29-1 and TRBJ1-2 for the parts outside the CDR3, the full variable domain is SAVISQKPSRDICQRGTSLTIQCQVDSQVTMMFWYRQQPGQSLTLIATANQGSEATYESGFVIDKFPISRPNLTFSTLTVSNMSPEDSSIYLCSVGGEGTGGRSYTFGSGTRLTVV.

This chain uses TRBV6-4 with TRBJ1-1, with 8 nucleotides matching TRBD1. V shed 5 bases and J 5 bases; nucleotides not matched to a gene: 4. The CDR3 is made up of 13 amino acids. Germline values: CDR1 MRHNA, CDR2 SNTAGT. CDR3 DNA sequence: TGTGCCAGCAGTCAGACAGGGGTGACTGAAGCTTTCTTT. This sequence encodes CASSQTGVTEAFF.

The V and J genes are TRBV29-1 and TRBJ2-1, with TRBD2 matching 7 bases. Germline lookup yields CDR1 SQVTM and CDR2 ANQGSEA. This CDR3 is 15 amino acids long. V shed 7 bases, J shed 0 bases, and the junction held 9 bases outside the gene matches. CDR3 nucleotides: TGCAGCGCCACACCCGGGACTATCTCCTACAATGAGCAGTTCTTC. Translation: CSATPGTISYNEQFF.

The rearrangement joins TRBV2 to TRBJ2-2, with D perhaps TRBD1 (6 bases). This CDR3 spans 14 amino acids. The germline gives CDR1 SNHLY, CDR2 FYNNEI. Trimming took off 6 bases at V and 5 bases at J, with 13 bases between the two ends. The CDR3 DNA sequence: TGTGCCAGCAGCGGGACACCGTCAACCGGGGAGCTGTTTTTT. It yields the protein CASSGTPSTGELFF.

This sequence joins TRBV27 and TRBJ2-7; TRBD1 is a possible D gene (5 bases). Germline CDR1 is MNHEY and CDR2 is SMNVEV (reference sequence). V lost 5 bases, J lost 5 bases, and 13 bases lay in between. The CDR3 is 13 residues long. This CDR3 is CASSRQGKDEQYF. In DNA form, the CDR3 reads TGTGCCAGCAGTCGGCAGGGAAAGGACGAGCAGTACTTC.

The rearrangement links TRBV7-9 to TRBJ1-1; TRBD1 agrees at 7 bases. Germline V gene data show CDR1 as SEHNR and CDR2 as FQNEAQ (reference sequence). V dropped 6 bases and J dropped 0; count of bases not matched to a gene: 4. This CDR3 has 14 residues. CDR3 residues: CASSLGQMNTEAFF. For the CDR3, the DNA is TGTGCCAGCAGTTTGGGACAGATGAACACTGAAGCTTTCTTT.

The chain combines TRBV6-5 with TRBJ2-7; 15 bases are a match to TRBD2. Germline loops: CDR1 MNHEY, CDR2 SVGAGI. Trimming removed 2 bases from V and 7 bases from J; junction bases left unmatched: 6. The CDR3 spans 16 residues. As DNA, the CDR3 is TGTGCCAGCAGTTACCGGACTAGCGGGGGGGCGGGTGAGCAGTACTTC. Its protein product is CASSYRTSGGAGEQYF.

CDR3 DNA: TGTGCCAGCAGCCAAGGTGAGGGGGAGCCGAACACTGAAGCTTTCTTT. The encoded protein is CASSQGEGEPNTEAFF. The V gene is TRBV3-1 (or the pseudogene TRBV3-2), the J gene TRBJ1-1, with D perhaps TRBD1 (6 bases). This CDR3 is 16 amino acids long. CDR1 is LGHDT and CDR2 is YNNKEL in the germline V gene (reference sequence). The V end lost 1 base, the J end lost 1 base, and 13 bases lay between the germline ends.

The chain is built from TRBV1 and TRBJ2-1; the tabulated D call, TRBD2, remains unverified against the DNA. TRBV1 is annotated as a pseudogene. The CDR3 covers 15 residues. In DNA, the CDR3 is TGCACCAGCAGCCAAGGTCGGAGGTCGCACAATGAGCAGTTCTTC. It translates to CTSSQGRRSHNEQFF.

The chain joins TRBV6-5 to TRBJ1-1; D is possibly TRBD1 (5 bases). The CDR3 has 14 amino acids. The germline V gene has CDR1 MNHEY and CDR2 SVGAGI. Trimming cost V 6 bases and J 4 bases, with 15 bases left between them. The CDR3 loop is CASSRRFRGTEAFF. In DNA form, the CDR3 reads TGTGCCAGCAGCCGGCGCTTTAGGGGCACTGAAGCTTTCTTT.

The genes are TRBV27 and TRBJ1-6; unclear D gene. Germline CDR1 is MNHEY and CDR2 is SMNVEV (reference sequence). There are 14 residues in the CDR3. The ends were cut back, 6 bases at V and 7 bases at J, with 13 bases in the middle. Here the CDR3 reads CASSPPGSNSPLHF. Written as DNA, the CDR3 is TGTGCCAGCAGCCCCCCCGGGTCCAATTCACCCCTCCACTTT.

V is TRBV6-1 and J is TRBJ1-5, with 7 positions matching TRBD1. Germline CDR1 reads MNHNS; CDR2 reads SASEGT. This CDR3 region has 16 residues. V lost 4 bases and J lost 0; bases outside the gene matches: 6. The CDR3 loop is CASSGDSWYSNQPQHF. For the CDR3, the DNA is TGTGCCAGCAGTGGGGACAGTTGGTATAGCAATCAGCCCCAGCATTTT.

The genes are TRBV6-6 and TRBJ1-5; the D gene is possibly TRBD1 (5 bases). Between the trimmed V and J ends, which lost 2 bases and 2 bases, there was a span of 10 bases. Germline assignment: CDR1 MNHNY and CDR2 SVGAGI (reference sequence). This CDR3 is built from 15 residues. CDR3 sequence reads: CASSYRGRGNQPQHF. CDR3 nucleotides: TGTGCCAGCAGTTACAGAGGCAGGGGCAATCAGCCCCAGCATTTT.

The chain couples TRBV7-3 to TRBJ2-7; D perhaps matches TRBD2 (6 bases). Germline loops: CDR1 SGHTA, CDR2 FQGTGA. Trimming stripped 5 bases from V and 4 bases from J, with 12 bases between. The length of the CDR3 is 13 residues. In DNA form, the CDR3 reads TGTGCCAGCAGCCAGTACGGGGGTTACGAGCAGTACTTC. It is translated as CASSQYGGYEQYF. Full variable domain (rest looked up from reference TRBV7-3 and TRBJ2-7): GAGVSQTPSNKVTEKGKYVELRCDPISGHTALYWYRQSLGQGPEFLIYFQGTGAADDSGLPNDRFFAVRPEGSVSTLKIQRTERGDSAVYLCASSQYGGYEQYFGPGTRLTVT.

This clone was seen just once. The gene calls are TRBV7-9 and TRBJ1-6; unclear D gene. Germline values: CDR1 SEHNR, CDR2 FQNEAQ (reference sequence). The CDR3 contains 14 residues. Between the trimmed V and J ends, which lost 5 bases and 13 bases, there was a span of 18 bases. The CDR3 DNA is TGTGCCAGCAGCCTAAACTCCCGCGAGGGTCCCCTCCACTTT. It is translated as CASSLNSREGPLHF.

The rearrangement uses TRBV7-9 and TRBJ1-2, with D unclear. Germline V gives CDR1 SEHNR, CDR2 FQNEAQ (reference sequence). This CDR3 spans 14 amino acids. V lost 0 bases and J 8 bases, leaving 13 bases between the germline ends. CDR3 DNA: TGTGCCAGCAGCTTAGCTTATAAACTTGTAGGCTACACCTTC. Its protein product is CASSLAYKLVGYTF.

This sequence joins TRBV6-2 or TRBV6-3 and TRBJ2-1; 7 bases match TRBD1. The CDR3 sequence is 15 residues long. J gave up 1 base and V 0 bases, and 0 bases lay outside the gene matches. From germline, CDR1 is MNHEY and CDR2 SVGEGT. DNA for the CDR3: TGTGCCAGCAGTTACTCGACAGGGTCCTACAATGAGCAGTTCTTC. Its protein product is CASSYSTGSYNEQFF.

This clone has more than one count but fewer than ten. The gene calls are TRBV9 and TRBJ2-3; D is perhaps TRBD1 (7 bases). This CDR3 is 15 amino acids long. From germline, CDR1 is SGDLS and CDR2 YYNGEE. The V end was cut by 0 bases, the J end by 3 bases, with 11 bases between. The CDR3 bases are TGTGCCAGCAGCGTAGTGGAGGGGGCAACAGATACGCAGTATTTT. It translates to CASSVVEGATDTQYF.